This T cell receptor beta chain is from a study of post-analysis software for immune sequencing data. Regarding the study as a whole: Samples prepared in the same batch strongly co-clustered by F measure. Patients carried a handful of TRBV segments more frequently than controls did, and TRBV5-6, TRBV5-1 and TRBV20-1 were among them. Those with multiple sclerosis, the patient group, showed significantly lower normalized Chao1 diversity than controls.

Notes on this clonotype: Its antigen remains unidentified.

The CDR3 consists of 13 residues. Germline CDR1 and CDR2: SNHLY and FYNNEI. V lost 7 bases and J 0 bases, leaving 9 bases between the germline ends. TCR beta cDNA libraries had unique molecular identifiers. The T cell input of roughly 1 to 11 million gave 400,000 to 500,000 cDNA molecules. TCRdb reanalysed the PCR reads using MiXCR and keeps one entry per CDR3 protein. The sample records roughly 730,000 distinct CDR3 sequences, about 27% being singletons. Sequences were obtained from blood. The chain joins TRBV2 to TRBJ1-1, with D perhaps TRBD1 (5 bases). This TCR derives from a girl between 10 and 17 years old with multiple sclerosis. CDR3 sequence reads: CASKLTVNTEAFF. CDR3 nucleotides: TGTGCCAGCAAGCTGACAGTGAACACTGAAGCTTTCTTT.